This T cell receptor (beta chain) was recorded in a study of blood T cell repertoires in COVID-19. Study details: There were acute and convalescent COVID-19 samples, and they came from the United States, Italy and Spain.

Clinical history reported by participants formed the basis on which cohorts were assigned. Sequencing was performed with immunoSEQ multiplex PCR; in TCRdb, only in-frame clones are kept and a portion is missing. Among about 440,000 clones listed, 70% to 90% were seen once. Deletions cut 0 bases from V and 6 bases from J, with 11 bases between. The CDR3 spans 14 residues. CDR1 is SGHRS and CDR2 is YFSETQ in the germline V gene. Sequences were obtained from PBMCs or T cells enriched from blood (not recorded which). The chain links TRBV5-1 to TRBJ2-3; D possibly corresponds to TRBD2 (5 bases). The clonotype originates from a woman aged 18 to 35 with acute COVID-19. The CDR3 sequence: CASSLGEYRDTQYF. CDR3 DNA: TGCGCCAGCAGCTTGGGGGAGTATAGGGATACGCAGTATTTT.